Listed below are T cell receptor beta chains from one sample, sequenced in a study of identical twins. MiXCR was run by TCRdb on the 5' RACE reads, yielding one entry per CDR3 protein. Here the sample spans approximately 500,000 distinct CDR3 sequences, less than 25% being singletons. The same specimen was also included in a second study, on T cells expressing NK-cell markers.

The source material was CD4+ T cells sorted from blood. These receptors came from a woman in her late teens or twenties in good health. Both conserved end residues are part of each CDR3. Fields, in order: V gene, J gene, clone size, D gene, CDR3 DNA, CDR3 protein. The D gene is left open where the match is weak. Some rows have no size entry. The others give once, few or many, or a class for an expanded clone.

>TRBV12-3/TRBV12-4|TRBJ1-3|many|-
TGTGCCAGCACCCGATGGGGGGGGAACTCTGGAAACACCATATATTTT
CASTRWGGNSGNTIYF
>TRBV6-2/TRBV6-3|TRBJ1-5|few|-
TGTGCCAGCAGTTGGGGGCTTCGGGAAAAGCCCCAGCATTTT
CASSWGLREKPQHF
>TRBV18|TRBJ1-1|few|TRBD1
TGTGCCAGCTCACCCAGGGTCCGAGGACAGGGGTGGGGGACTGAAGCTTTCTTT
CASSPRVRGQGWGTEAFF
>TRBV20-1|TRBJ2-3|-|-
-
CSSSGTGVWDTQYF
>TRBV3-1|TRBJ2-3|-|TRBD2
TGTGCCACCAGCCAGCTAGCGGGGCCTGAGGATACGCAGTATTTT
CATSQLAGPEDTQYF
>TRBV5-1|TRBJ2-7|-|TRBD1
TGCGCCAGCGGAGACAGGGGCCGATACGAGCAGTACTTC
CASGDRGRYEQYF
>TRBV20-1|TRBJ2-7|few|-
TGCAGTGCTCAGACCCGTGAAGAGCAGTACTTC
CSAQTREEQYF
>TRBV10-3|TRBJ1-1|few|-
TGTGCCATCAGTGACGGACCTGAAGCTTTCTTT
CAISDGPEAFF
>TRBV6-5|TRBJ1-2|-|-
TGTGCCAGCAGTTCCAGACAGCCTAACTATGGCTACACCTTC
CASSSRQPNYGYTF
>TRBV9|TRBJ2-7|-|-
TGTGCCAGCAGCGCGGACGCAGGCTACGAGCAGTACTTC
CASSADAGYEQYF
>TRBV11-2|TRBJ2-7|-|-
TGTGCCAGCAGCTTCACCCAGCTCTACGAGCAGTACTTC
CASSFTQLYEQYF
>TRBV6-1|TRBJ2-7|-|-
TGTGCCAGCATCCGTGACGGGGGTTCCTACGAGCAGTACTTC
CASIRDGGSYEQYF
>TRBV5-1|TRBJ2-3|-|TRBD2
TGCGCCAGCAGCTTGGGACTAGCGGGAGGGACTCTAACAGATACGCAGTATTTT
CASSLGLAGGTLTDTQYF
>TRBV18|TRBJ2-5|few|-
TGTGCCAGCTCACCATGGGCTACTTCGGGAGAGACCCAGTACTTC
CASSPWATSGETQYF
>TRBV9|TRBJ2-1|-|-
TGTGCCAGCAGCGTAGGAGTCGACAATGAGCAGTTCTTC
CASSVGVDNEQFF
>TRBV6-5|TRBJ2-2|-|TRBD2
TGTGCCAGCAGTTTACGGACTAGCGGCACCGGGGAGCTGTTTTTT
CASSLRTSGTGELFF
>TRBV12-3/TRBV12-4|TRBJ1-2|-|-
TGTGCCAGCAGTTTCCGGCGGAGACTATTAGCTAACTATGGCTACACCTTC
CASSFRRRLLANYGYTF
>TRBV5-1|TRBJ2-1|-|-
TGCGCCAGCAGCTTGGTTGTCGGGAGCTCCTACAATGAGCAGTTCTTC
CASSLVVGSSYNEQFF
>TRBV7-2|TRBJ2-1|-|-
TGTGCCAGCCGGACAGGGATAACGGGAGGCCTACACAATGAGCAGTTCTTC
CASRTGITGGLHNEQFF
>TRBV12-3/TRBV12-4|TRBJ1-2|many|TRBD1
TGTGCCAGCAGTCCGGGACAGGCTAACTATGGCTACACCTTC
CASSPGQANYGYTF
>TRBV20-1|TRBJ2-3|few|-
TGCAGTGCGACAAACCGGGACACTCGCACAGATACGCAGTATTTT
CSATNRDTRTDTQYF
>TRBV7-8|TRBJ2-7|-|-
TGTGCCAGCAGCTCCTTTTCCGGGATCCATTACTACGAGCAGTACTTC
CASSSFSGIHYYEQYF
>TRBV12-3/TRBV12-4|TRBJ1-2|-|TRBD1
TGTGCCAGCAGTCTCCGGGACAGGGGTGGCTACACCTTC
CASSLRDRGGYTF
>TRBV6-5|TRBJ2-7|few|-
TGTGCCAGCAGTTACGCGGGACGGGGAACCTACGAGCAGTACTTC
CASSYAGRGTYEQYF
>TRBV5-5|TRBJ1-1|few|-
TGTGCCAGCAGCTTGCTGCCAGCAAACACTGAAGCTTTCTTT
CASSLLPANTEAFF
>TRBV5-1|TRBJ2-1|-|-
TGCGCCAGCAGCTTGGTTAGGACAGAGGAGTTCTTC
CASSLVRTEEFF
>TRBV12-3/TRBV12-4|TRBJ2-5|-|TRBD2
TGTGCCAGCAGGATAAGCGGGGGGGCTCAGGAGACCCAGTACTTC
CASRISGGAQETQYF